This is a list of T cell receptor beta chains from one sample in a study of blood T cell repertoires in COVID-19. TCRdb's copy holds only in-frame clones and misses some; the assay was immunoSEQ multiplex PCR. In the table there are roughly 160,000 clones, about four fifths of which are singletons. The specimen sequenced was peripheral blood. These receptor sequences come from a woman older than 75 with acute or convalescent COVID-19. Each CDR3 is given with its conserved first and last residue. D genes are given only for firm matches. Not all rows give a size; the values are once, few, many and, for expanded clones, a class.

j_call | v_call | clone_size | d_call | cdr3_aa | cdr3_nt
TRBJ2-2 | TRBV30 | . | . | CAFSRSNTGELFF | TGTGCCTTCTCCAGGTCGAACACCGGGGAGCTGTTTTTT
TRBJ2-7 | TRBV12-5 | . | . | CASGLDSYEQYF | TGTGCTAGTGGTTTGGACAGCTACGAGCAGTACTTC
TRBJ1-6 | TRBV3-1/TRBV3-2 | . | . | CASSQGGNSPLHF | TGTGCCAGCAGCCAAGGAGGAAATTCACCCCTCCACTTT
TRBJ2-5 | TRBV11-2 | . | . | CASSLVGQDETQYF | TGTGCCAGCAGCTTAGTCGGACAAGACGAGACCCAGTACTTC
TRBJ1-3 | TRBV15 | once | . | CATSRDGGPGNTIYF | TGTGCCACCAGCAGAGACGGGGGACCAGGAAACACCATATATTTT
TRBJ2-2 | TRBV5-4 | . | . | CASSLRRLANTGELFF | TGTGCCAGCAGCTTAAGAAGATTAGCGAACACCGGGGAGCTGTTTTTT
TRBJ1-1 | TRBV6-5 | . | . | CASSRGPSAFF | TGTGCCAGCAGCAGGGGTCCTTCGGCTTTCTTT
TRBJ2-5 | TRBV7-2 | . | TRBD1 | CASSPDRGEQETQYF | TGTGCCAGCAGCCCTGACAGGGGTGAACAAGAGACCCAGTACTTC
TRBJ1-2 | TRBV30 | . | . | CAWSVRGGHGYTF | TGTGCCTGGAGTGTACGGGGGGGGCATGGCTACACCTTC
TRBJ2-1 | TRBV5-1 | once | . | CASSLLSRVVNEQFF | TGCGCCAGCAGCTTGCTTTCCAGGGTAGTGAATGAGCAGTTCTTC
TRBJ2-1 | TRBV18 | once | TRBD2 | CASSPRLAGDLSYNEQFF | TGTGCCAGCTCTCCTAGACTAGCGGGAGACCTCTCCTACAATGAGCAGTTCTTC
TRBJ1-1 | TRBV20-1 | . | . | CSASGRGNTEAFF | TGCAGTGCTAGTGGCCGGGGGAACACTGAAGCTTTCTTT
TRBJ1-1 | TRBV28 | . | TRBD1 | CASSPTGVNTEAFF | TGTGCCAGCAGTCCTACAGGGGTGAACACTGAAGCTTTCTTT
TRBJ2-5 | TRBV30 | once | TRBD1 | CAWNTGTGEETQYF | TGTGCTTGGAACACCGGGACAGGGGAAGAGACCCAGTACTTC
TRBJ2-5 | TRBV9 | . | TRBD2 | CASSGGTSYKTQYF | TGTGCCAGCAGCGGTGGGACTAGCTATAAGACCCAGTACTTC